This TCR beta chain was recovered during a study of T cell changes during pregnancy in multiple sclerosis. The V and J ends lost 3 bases and 6 bases respectively, with 12 bases between them. This CDR3 is built from 13 residues. Germline V lookup: CDR1 MNHNS, CDR2 SASEGT. This clone has just one count. Data came from immunoSEQ multiplex PCR; TCRdb stores just in-frame clones and leaves some out. This sample has about 98,000 clones; 92% occur once, and the top ten carry roughly 2.1%. The sequencing here drew on peripheral blood, taken after pregnancy. The chain couples TRBV6-1 to TRBJ2-7; D is possibly TRBD1 (5 bases). The sequence came from a female donor in good health, enrolled as a control in a pregnancy study. CDR3 bases: TGTGCCAGCAGTGAGACAGTGCCTCGCGAGCAGTACTTC. It is translated as CASSETVPREQYF.